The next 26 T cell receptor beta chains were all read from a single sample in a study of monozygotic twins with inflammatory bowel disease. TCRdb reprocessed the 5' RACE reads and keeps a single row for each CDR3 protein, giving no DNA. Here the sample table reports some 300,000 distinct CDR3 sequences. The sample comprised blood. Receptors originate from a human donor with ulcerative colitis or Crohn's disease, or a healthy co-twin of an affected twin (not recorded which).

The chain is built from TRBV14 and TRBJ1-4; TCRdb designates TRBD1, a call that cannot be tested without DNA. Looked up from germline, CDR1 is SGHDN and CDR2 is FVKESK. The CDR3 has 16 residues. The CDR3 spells CASSAGSGAFNEKLFF.

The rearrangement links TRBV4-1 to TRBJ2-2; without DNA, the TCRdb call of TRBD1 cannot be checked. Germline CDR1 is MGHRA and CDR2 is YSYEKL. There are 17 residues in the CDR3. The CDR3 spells CASSQEPGQGRTGELFF.

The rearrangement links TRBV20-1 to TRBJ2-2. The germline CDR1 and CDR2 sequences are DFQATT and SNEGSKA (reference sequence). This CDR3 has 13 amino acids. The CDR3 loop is CSARNANTGELFF.

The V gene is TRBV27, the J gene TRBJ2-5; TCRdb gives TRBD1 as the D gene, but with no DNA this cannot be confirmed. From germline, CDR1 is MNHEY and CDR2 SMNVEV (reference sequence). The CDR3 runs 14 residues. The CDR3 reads CASSLDRGLRTQYF.

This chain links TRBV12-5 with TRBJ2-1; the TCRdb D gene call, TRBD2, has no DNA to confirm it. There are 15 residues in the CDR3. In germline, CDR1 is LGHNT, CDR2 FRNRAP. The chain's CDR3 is CASGTGLAGYNEQFF.

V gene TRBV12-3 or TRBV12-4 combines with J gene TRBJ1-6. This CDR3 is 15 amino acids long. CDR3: CASSFHSAYNSPLHF.

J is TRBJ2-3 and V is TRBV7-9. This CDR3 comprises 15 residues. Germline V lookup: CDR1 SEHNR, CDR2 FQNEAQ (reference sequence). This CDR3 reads CASSLEGLSTDTQYF. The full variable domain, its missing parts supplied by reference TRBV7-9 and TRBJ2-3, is DTGVSQNPRHKITKRGQNVTFRCDPISEHNRLYWYRQTLGQGPEFLTYFQNEAQLEKSRLLSDRFSAERPKGSFSTLEIQRTEQGDSAMYLCASSLEGLSTDTQYFGPGTRLTVL.

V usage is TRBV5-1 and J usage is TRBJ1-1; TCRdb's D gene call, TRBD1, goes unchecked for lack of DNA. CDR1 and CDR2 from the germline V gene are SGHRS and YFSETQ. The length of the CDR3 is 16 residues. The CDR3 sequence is CASSVHPTGIDTEAFF. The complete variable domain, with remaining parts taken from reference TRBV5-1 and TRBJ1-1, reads KAGVTQTPRYLIKTRGQQVTLSCSPISGHRSVSWYQQTPGQGLQFLFEYFSETQRNKGNFPGRFSGRQFSNSRSEMNVSTLELGDSALYLCASSVHPTGIDTEAFFGQGTRLTVV.

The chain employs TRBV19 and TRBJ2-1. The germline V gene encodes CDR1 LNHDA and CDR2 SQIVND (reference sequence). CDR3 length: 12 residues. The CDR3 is CASSFGPLEQFF.

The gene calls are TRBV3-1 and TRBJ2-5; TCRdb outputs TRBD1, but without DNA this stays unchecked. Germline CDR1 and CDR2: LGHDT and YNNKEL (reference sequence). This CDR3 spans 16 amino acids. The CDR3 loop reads CASSLTGGFQQETQYF.

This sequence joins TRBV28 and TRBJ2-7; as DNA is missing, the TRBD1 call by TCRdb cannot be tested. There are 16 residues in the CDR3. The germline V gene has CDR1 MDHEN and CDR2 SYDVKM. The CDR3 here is CASSTTGTGVSYEQYF.

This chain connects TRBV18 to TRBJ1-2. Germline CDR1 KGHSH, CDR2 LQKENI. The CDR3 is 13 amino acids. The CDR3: CASSPSSNYGYTF.

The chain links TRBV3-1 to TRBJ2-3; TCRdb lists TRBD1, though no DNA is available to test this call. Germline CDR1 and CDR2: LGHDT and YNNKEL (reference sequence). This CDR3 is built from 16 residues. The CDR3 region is CASSPRAGTEGNTQYF.

CDR3 protein: CASSANQGWIEQFF. The chain couples TRBV18 to TRBJ2-1; TCRdb returns TRBD1, unconfirmable since there is no DNA. The CDR3 contains 14 residues. Per germline, CDR1 KGHSH and CDR2 LQKENI.

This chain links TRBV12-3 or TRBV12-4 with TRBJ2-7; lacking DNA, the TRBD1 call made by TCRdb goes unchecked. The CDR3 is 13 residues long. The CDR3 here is CASSLAGGQEQYF.

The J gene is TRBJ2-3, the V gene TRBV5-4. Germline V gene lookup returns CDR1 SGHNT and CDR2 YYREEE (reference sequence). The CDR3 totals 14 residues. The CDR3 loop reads CASSRPTSADTQYF.

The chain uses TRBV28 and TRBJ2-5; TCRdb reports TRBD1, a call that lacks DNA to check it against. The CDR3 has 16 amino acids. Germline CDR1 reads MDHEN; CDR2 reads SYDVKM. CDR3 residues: CASSHHLRDRQETQYF.

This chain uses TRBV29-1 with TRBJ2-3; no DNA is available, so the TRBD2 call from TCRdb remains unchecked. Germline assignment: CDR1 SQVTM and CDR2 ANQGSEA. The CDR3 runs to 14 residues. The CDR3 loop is CSVERTSVAITQYF.

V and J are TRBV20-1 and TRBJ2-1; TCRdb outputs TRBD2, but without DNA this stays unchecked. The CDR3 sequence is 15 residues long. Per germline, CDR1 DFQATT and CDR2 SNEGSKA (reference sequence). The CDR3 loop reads CSARRAGLEFNEQFF.

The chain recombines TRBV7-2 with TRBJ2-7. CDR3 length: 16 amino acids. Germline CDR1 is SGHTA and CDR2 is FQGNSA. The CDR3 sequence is CASSPAVAGGPFEQYF.

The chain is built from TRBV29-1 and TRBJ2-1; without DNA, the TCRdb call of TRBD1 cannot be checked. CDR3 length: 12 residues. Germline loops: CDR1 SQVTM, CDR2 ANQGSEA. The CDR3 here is CSVVQGLVEQFF.

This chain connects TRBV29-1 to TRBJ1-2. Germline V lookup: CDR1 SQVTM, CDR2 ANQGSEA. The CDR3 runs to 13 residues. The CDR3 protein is CSVEGGENYGYTF.

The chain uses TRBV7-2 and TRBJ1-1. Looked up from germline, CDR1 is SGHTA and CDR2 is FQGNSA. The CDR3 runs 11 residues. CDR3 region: CATQENTEAFF.

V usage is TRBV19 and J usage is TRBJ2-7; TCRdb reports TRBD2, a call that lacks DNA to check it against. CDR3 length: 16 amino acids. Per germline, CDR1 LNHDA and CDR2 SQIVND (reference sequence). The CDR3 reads CASSIDGAGGIYEQYF. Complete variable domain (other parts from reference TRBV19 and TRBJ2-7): DGGITQSPKYLFRKEGQNVTLSCEQNLNHDAMYWYRQDPGQGLRLIYYSQIVNDFQKGDIAEGYSVSREKKESFPLTVTSAQKNPTAFYLCASSIDGAGGIYEQYFGPGTRLTVT.

The CDR3 sequence: CASSFLGLPAYEQYF. This chain uses TRBV12-3 or TRBV12-4 with TRBJ2-7; TCRdb's D call of TRBD2 is untestable without DNA. This CDR3 has 15 residues.

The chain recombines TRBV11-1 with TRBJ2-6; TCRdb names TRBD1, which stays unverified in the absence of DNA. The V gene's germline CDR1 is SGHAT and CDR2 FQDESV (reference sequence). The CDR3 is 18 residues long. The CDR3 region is CASSLLGRGNSGANVLTF.